This TCR beta chain was identified in a study of T cell responses to AZD1222 COVID-19 vaccine. The protocol was immunoSEQ multiplex PCR, while the TCRdb copy is restricted to in-frame clones and leaves out a portion. The sample shows some 200,000 clones, around nine tenths of them seen only once. This clone was recorded only once. What it binds is not known. Study observations and caveats: Mostly white British, mostly female donors; authors suggested clonal diversity may be underestimated. With dominance at 160-218 and 743-854, vaccine-associated CD4 TCRs spanned spike. Baseline seropositivity occurred in only a handful of AZD1222 recipients.

CDR1 and CDR2 (germline): KGHDR, SFDVKD. CDR3 length: 14 residues. J gave up 6 bases and V 5 bases, and 5 bases lay outside the gene matches. The sequence came from an adult who received the MenACWY meningococcal vaccine as a control. V usage is TRBV24-1 and J usage is TRBJ2-1, with 8 positions matching TRBD2. Sequenced material: peripheral blood, taken 28 days after the second dose of the MenACWY control vaccine. As DNA, the CDR3 is TGTGCCACCAGTGGTAGCGGGATACCCAATGAGCAGTTCTTC. It encodes CATSGSGIPNEQFF.